A selection of T cell receptor beta chains follows, all from one sample in a study of T cells in Graves' hyperthyroidism and ophthalmopathy. MiXCR, run by TCRdb on the multiplex PCR reads, gives a single entry per CDR3 protein. The sample comprises around 400,000 distinct CDR3 sequences, under 15% of which are singletons, and less than 10% rests with the top ten. The specimen sequenced was blood. The receptors stem from a woman aged 18 to 35 with Graves' hyperthyroidism. CDR3s include the opening cysteine and the closing phenylalanine or tryptophan. A D gene is named only where the DNA matches it firmly. Rows may omit the clone size; those that give it use once, few, many or a size class.

V gene	CDR3 length	clone size	D gene	J gene	CDR3 DNA	CDR3 protein
TRBV12-3/TRBV12-4	15	many	TRBD1	TRBJ1-5	TGTGCCAGCAGTTTGTCGGACAGGGGGCATCAGCCCCAGCATTTT	CASSLSDRGHQPQHF
TRBV2	18	many	.	TRBJ1-6	TGTGCCAGCAGTCCTAGGCCTCCGGGAGGGTACAATAATTCACCCCTCCACTTT	CASSPRPPGGYNNSPLHF
TRBV6-1	13	many	.	TRBJ1-1	TGTGCCAGCTGGCGAACCCCGTACACTGAAGCTTTCTTT	CASWRTPYTEAFF
TRBV28	15	many	.	TRBJ2-1	TGTGCCAGCAGCTGGACGAAGAGCTCCTACAATGAGCAGTTCTTC	CASSWTKSSYNEQFF
TRBV28	16	many	.	TRBJ1-3	TGTGCCAGCAGCTCACCATACAGGGTTTCTGGAAACACCATATATTTT	CASSSPYRVSGNTIYF
TRBV20-1	12	many	TRBD1	TRBJ2-7	TGCAGTGCCATCAGGGGGACCTACGAGCAGTACTTC	CSAIRGTYEQYF
TRBV27	11	many	.	TRBJ2-1	TGTGCCAGCAGTCGATATGAGGAGCAGTTCTTC	CASSRYEEQFF
TRBV12-3/TRBV12-4	20	many	TRBD1	TRBJ2-1	TGTGCCAGCAGTCGGTCCCGACAGGGGGCGCTGGTAGCGGGCTACAATGAGCAGTTCTTC	CASSRSRQGALVAGYNEQFF
TRBV11-1	12	many	.	TRBJ2-1	TGTGCCAGCAGCTCGACAGAAAATGAGCAGTTCTTC	CASSSTENEQFF
TRBV5-1	14	many	.	TRBJ2-1	TGCGCCAGCAGCTTGGGGCAGGCGGGAAATGAGCAGTTCTTC	CASSLGQAGNEQFF
TRBV28	13	many	.	TRBJ1-2	TGTGCCAGCAGGGACGGACCTTTGGCTGTTTGCACCTTC	CASRDGPLAVCTF
TRBV12-3/TRBV12-4	14	many	.	TRBJ1-2	TGTGCCAGCAGTCCCCCTTCAGGCAGCTATGGCTACACCTTC	CASSPPSGSYGYTF
TRBV7-9	15	few	TRBD1	TRBJ1-5	TGTGCCAGCGGCGGGACAGGGGTTAGCAATCAGCCCCAGCATTTT	CASGGTGVSNQPQHF
TRBV7-9	18	many	TRBD2	TRBJ2-5	TGTGCCAGCAGCACCAATAAGGGCCGGGCTAGCGGAAAAGAGACCCAGTACTTC	CASSTNKGRASGKETQYF
TRBV10-3	15	many	TRBD1	TRBJ1-5	TGTGCCATCAGTGAGCGGGGGACAGGGGACCAGCCCCAGCATTTT	CAISERGTGDQPQHF
TRBV28	16	many	TRBD1	TRBJ1-6	TGTGCCAGCAGTTTGGACCCTGGGACAGGGAATTCACCCCTCCACTTT	CASSLDPGTGNSPLHF
TRBV6-1	16	many	TRBD2	TRBJ2-3	TGTGCCAGCGTCTCCCCACTAGCGGGGCGCACAGATACGCAGTATTTT	CASVSPLAGRTDTQYF
TRBV20-1	15	many	.	TRBJ1-5	TGCAGTGCTAGACGTACGGGGATCGGCAATCAGCCCCAGCATTTT	CSARRTGIGNQPQHF
TRBV7-9	18	many	.	TRBJ1-1	TGTGCCAGCAGCTTAGATTCCTTCTCGGGGGATCTGAACACTGAAGCTTTCTTT	CASSLDSFSGDLNTEAFF
TRBV2	13	many	.	TRBJ2-2	TGTGCCAGCAGTGACGTAGGCACCGGGGAGCTGTTTTTT	CASSDVGTGELFF
TRBV13	15	many	TRBD2	TRBJ2-7	TGTGCCAGCAGCTCCCCGGTAGCGGGAAGACACGAGCAGTACTTC	CASSSPVAGRHEQYF
TRBV2	15	many	.	TRBJ1-6	TGTGCCAGCAGTGTCAGACAGCGCCTTAATTCACCCCTCCACTTT	CASSVRQRLNSPLHF
TRBV24-1	14	.	.	TRBJ2-2	TGTGCCACCAGTGAGGGCGTTAACACCGGGGAGCTGTTTTTT	CATSEGVNTGELFF
TRBV5-4	19	.	.	TRBJ2-1	TGTGCCAGCAGCGCCTCCTCGGATATGGGTCCTTACTCCTACAATGAGCAGTTCTTC	CASSASSDMGPYSYNEQFF
TRBV4-1	15	.	TRBD1	TRBJ2-1	TGCGCCAGCAGCCTCGCCGGGACAGGGCGCAATGAGCAGTTCTTC	CASSLAGTGRNEQFF
TRBV20-1	15	.	.	TRBJ2-7	TGCAGTGCTAGAGACCGACAGGGACTGTCCTACGAGCAGTACTTC	CSARDRQGLSYEQYF
TRBV28	14	many	TRBD1	TRBJ1-5	TGTGCCAGCAGTTTCGAGGGGGCTAGGCAGCCCCAGCATTTT	CASSFEGARQPQHF
TRBV9	15	.	TRBD1	TRBJ2-4	TGTGCCAGCAGCCGAGCTGGGACAGGGGGAACCATTCAGTACTTC	CASSRAGTGGTIQYF
TRBV7-3	14	few	.	TRBJ2-2	TGTGCCAGCAGCTTAGGATGGGCGGCTGGGGAGCTGTTTTTT	CASSLGWAAGELFF
TRBV6-4	13	.	.	TRBJ1-1	TGTGCCAGCGCCATAGACGGAAACACTGAAGCTTTCTTT	CASAIDGNTEAFF
TRBV7-3	16	once	TRBD2	TRBJ2-1	TGTGCCAGCAGCTTAACGGGAGCGGGAGTCGACAATGAGCAGTTCTTC	CASSLTGAGVDNEQFF
TRBV28	16	many	TRBD2	TRBJ2-1	TGTGCCAGCAGTGAGACTAGCGGGAGACCCTACAATGAGCAGTTCTTC	CASSETSGRPYNEQFF
TRBV20-1	15	many	.	TRBJ2-2	TGCAGTGCTGCCGGCGGGGGACAGGCCGCCGGGGAGCTGTTTTTT	CSAAGGGQAAGELFF
TRBV6-2/TRBV6-3	14	many	.	TRBJ2-1	TGTGCCATCACACACGAAGCGGAGTACAATGAGCAGTTCTTC	CAITHEAEYNEQFF
TRBV28	13	few	.	TRBJ1-4	TGTGCCAGCAGTTGGGGGACACCTGAAAAACTGTTTTTT	CASSWGTPEKLFF
TRBV20-1	15	.	TRBD2	TRBJ2-1	TGCAGTGCTAGAGCCCGACTAGCGAGACACAATGAGCAGTTCTTC	CSARARLARHNEQFF
TRBV6-1	15	few	TRBD2	TRBJ2-3	TGTGCCAGCAGTGACCGGACTAGCGGGGGGGTATCGCAGTATTTT	CASSDRTSGGVSQYF
TRBV5-4	18	.	TRBD2	TRBJ2-3	TGTGCCAGCAGCTTGGCTGGTGCGGGGGGAGCCTCCGGGGATACGCAGTATTTT	CASSLAGAGGASGDTQYF
TRBV6-1	13	.	.	TRBJ2-7	TGTGCCAGCAGCCCGTACAGATCCTACGAGCAGTACTTC	CASSPYRSYEQYF
TRBV7-9	14	many	.	TRBJ2-1	TGTGCCAGCAGCCGCCCCGACAGAAACAATGAGCAGTTCTTC	CASSRPDRNNEQFF
TRBV6-1	14	many	.	TRBJ2-7	TGTGCCAGCAGTGAGAAGGGCCTCTCCTACGAGCAGTACTTC	CASSEKGLSYEQYF
TRBV30	12	few	.	TRBJ1-3	TGTGCACTCTACCCCAGGGGAAACACCACATATTTT	CALYPRGNTTYF
TRBV6-1	14	many	TRBD2	TRBJ2-3	TGTGCCAGCAGCCCCGGGACTAGCTCGGATACGCAGTATTTT	CASSPGTSSDTQYF
TRBV9	14	few	TRBD1	TRBJ1-2	TGTGCCAGCAGCGCCACAGGGGGAGACTATGGCTACACCTTC	CASSATGGDYGYTF
TRBV28	14	many	.	TRBJ1-1	TGTGCCAGTACCGCAAGCCAGGACTTCACTGAAGCTTTCTTT	CASTASQDFTEAFF